The source of this T cell receptor (beta chain) is a study of cytotoxic CD8 clonotypes in ibrutinib-treated CLL. Germline lookup yields CDR1 SGHAT and CDR2 FQNNGV. The V and J ends lost 1 base and 6 bases respectively, with 16 bases between them. This CDR3 region has 16 residues. Sequencing was performed with immunoSEQ multiplex PCR; in TCRdb, only in-frame clones are kept and a portion is missing. This sample has roughly 150,000 clones; roughly 84% occur once, and the top ten carry approximately 3%. The sequencing here drew on PBMCs, taken at disease progression, from a patient treated with ibrutinib. The V call is TRBV11-2, the J call TRBJ2-1; D ambiguous. The receptor was derived from a human donor with chronic lymphocytic leukemia. The CDR3 is CASSLGRQFSINEQFF. The CDR3 region has the DNA TGTGCCAGCAGCTTAGGGCGCCAGTTTAGTATCAATGAGCAGTTCTTC.